The TCR beta chain under discussion was sequenced for a study of shared clonotypes between healthy human individuals. Points from the study as a whole: The study drew on few donors, limiting represented genetic and exposure-history diversity. Clonotype sharing levels among donors were expected to vary with sequencing depth.

Participating donors were healthy, HIV-negative adults free of recent acute infections or vaccinations. Points on this clone: Its specificity is unknown. A much larger clone lies a single base off, so this may be a read error. The identical CDR3 is also encoded by other nucleotide sequences in the sample.

The CDR3 is 23 amino acids. TCRdb keeps only in-frame clones here, not all; method: immunoSEQ multiplex PCR. The sample holds some 320,000 clones; around 86% are singletons and the top ten take around 16%. The TCR originated in a man in his late teens or twenties in good health. The rearrangement uses TRBV1 and TRBJ2-5; the table's D gene call, TRBD1, was not cross checked with the DNA. TRBV1 is reported as a pseudogene. Material for sequencing was memory CD8+ T cells sorted from blood. Subset meaning: CD45RO+ cells pooled with CCR7-negative TemRA cells. The CDR3 region is CTSSQEQTGRDDPTTRGVETQYF. The CDR3 DNA reads TGCACCAGCAGCCAGGAACAGACAGGACGGGACGACCCAACGACCCGAGGAGTAGAGACCCAGTACTTC.